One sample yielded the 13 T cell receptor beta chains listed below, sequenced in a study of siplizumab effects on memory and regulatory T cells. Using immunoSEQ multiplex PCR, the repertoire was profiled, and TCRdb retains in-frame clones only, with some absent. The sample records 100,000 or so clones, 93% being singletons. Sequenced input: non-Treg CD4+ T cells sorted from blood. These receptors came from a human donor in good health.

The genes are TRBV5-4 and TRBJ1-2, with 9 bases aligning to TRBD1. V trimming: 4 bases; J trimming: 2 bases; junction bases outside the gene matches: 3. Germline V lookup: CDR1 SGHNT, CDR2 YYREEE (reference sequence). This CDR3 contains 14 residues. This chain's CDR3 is CASSEGQGNYGYTF. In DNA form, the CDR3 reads TGTGCCAGCAGCGAAGGACAGGGGAACTATGGCTACACCTTC.

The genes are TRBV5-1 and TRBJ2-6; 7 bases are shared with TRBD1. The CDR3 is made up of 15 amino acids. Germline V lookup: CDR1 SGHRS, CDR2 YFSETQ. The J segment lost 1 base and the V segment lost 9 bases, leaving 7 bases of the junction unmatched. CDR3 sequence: CATAEQGSGANVLTF. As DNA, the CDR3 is TGCGCCACAGCAGAACAGGGGTCTGGGGCCAACGTCCTGACTTTC.

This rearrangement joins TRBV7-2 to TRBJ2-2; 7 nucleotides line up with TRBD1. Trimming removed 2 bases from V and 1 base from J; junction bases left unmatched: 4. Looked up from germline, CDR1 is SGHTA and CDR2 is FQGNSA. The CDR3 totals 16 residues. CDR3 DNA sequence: TGTGCCAGCAGCTTAATGGGGGACAGGAACACCGGGGAGCTGTTTTTT. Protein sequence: CASSLMGDRNTGELFF.

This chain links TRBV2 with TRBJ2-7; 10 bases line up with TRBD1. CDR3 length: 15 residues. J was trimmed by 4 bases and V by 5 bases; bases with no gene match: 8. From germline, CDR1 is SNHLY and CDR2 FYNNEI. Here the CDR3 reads CASSSRTGGIYEQYF. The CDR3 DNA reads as TGTGCCAGCAGTTCCCGGACAGGGGGAATATACGAGCAGTACTTC.

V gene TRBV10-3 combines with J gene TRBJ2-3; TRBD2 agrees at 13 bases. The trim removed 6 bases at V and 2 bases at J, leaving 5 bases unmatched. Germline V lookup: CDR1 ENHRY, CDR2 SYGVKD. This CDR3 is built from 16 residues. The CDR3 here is CAISETSGGPTDTQYF. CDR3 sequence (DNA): TGTGCCATCAGCGAGACTAGCGGGGGGCCCACAGATACGCAGTATTTT.

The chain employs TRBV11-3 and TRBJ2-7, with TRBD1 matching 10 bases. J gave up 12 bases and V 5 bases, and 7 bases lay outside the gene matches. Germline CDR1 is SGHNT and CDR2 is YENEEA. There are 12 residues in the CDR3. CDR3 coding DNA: TGTGCCAGCAGCCTAGGGACAGGGGATCTGTACTTC. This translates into CASSLGTGDLYF.

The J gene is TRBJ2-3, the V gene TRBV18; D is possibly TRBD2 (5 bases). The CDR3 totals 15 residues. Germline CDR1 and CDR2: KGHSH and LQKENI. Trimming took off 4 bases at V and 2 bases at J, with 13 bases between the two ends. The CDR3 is CASSLLGTNTDTQYF. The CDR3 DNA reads TGTGCCAGCTCACTACTAGGAACCAACACAGATACGCAGTATTTT.

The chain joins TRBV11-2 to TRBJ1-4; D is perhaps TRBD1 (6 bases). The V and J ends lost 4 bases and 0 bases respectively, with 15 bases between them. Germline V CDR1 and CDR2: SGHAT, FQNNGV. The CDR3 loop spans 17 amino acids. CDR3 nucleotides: TGTGCCAGCAGCTCCGGGAGTTCAGGGGCAACTAATGAAAAACTGTTTTTT. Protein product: CASSSGSSGATNEKLFF. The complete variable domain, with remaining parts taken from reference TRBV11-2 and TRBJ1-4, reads EAGVAQSPRYKIIEKRQSVAFWCNPISGHATLYWYQQILGQGPKLLIQFQNNGVVDDSQLPKDRFSAERLKGVDSTLKIQPAKLEDSAVYLCASSSGSSGATNEKLFFGSGTQLSVL.

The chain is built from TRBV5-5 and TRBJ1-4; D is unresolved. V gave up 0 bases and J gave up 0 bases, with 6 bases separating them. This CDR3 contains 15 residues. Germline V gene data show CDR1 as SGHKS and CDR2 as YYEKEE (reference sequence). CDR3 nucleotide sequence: TGTGCCAGCAGCTTGGGGGCTGCAACTAATGAAAAACTGTTTTTT. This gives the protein CASSLGAATNEKLFF.

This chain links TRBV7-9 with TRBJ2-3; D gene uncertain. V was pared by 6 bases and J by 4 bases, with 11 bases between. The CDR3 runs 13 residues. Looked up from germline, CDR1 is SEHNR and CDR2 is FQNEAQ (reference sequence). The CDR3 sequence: CASSRDQADTQYF. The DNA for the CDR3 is TGTGCCAGCAGTCGAGACCAGGCAGATACGCAGTATTTT.

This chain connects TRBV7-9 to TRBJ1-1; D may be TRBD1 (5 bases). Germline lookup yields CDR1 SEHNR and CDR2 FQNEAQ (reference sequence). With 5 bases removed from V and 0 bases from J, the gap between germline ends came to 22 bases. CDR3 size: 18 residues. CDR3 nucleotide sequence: TGTGCCAGCAGCCCGGGGACCGAGCCCTTCTTGATGAACACTGAAGCTTTCTTT. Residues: CASSPGTEPFLMNTEAFF.

The CDR3 nucleotides read TGCGCCAGCAGCTTAGCGGGGGCCCTTCAAGAGACCCAGTACTTC. Protein sequence: CASSLAGALQETQYF. The gene calls are TRBV4-1 and TRBJ2-5; 9 bases match TRBD2. V trimming: 5 bases; J trimming: 2 bases; junction bases outside the gene matches: 6. The CDR3 loop spans 15 amino acids. Germline assignment: CDR1 MGHRA and CDR2 YSYEKL.

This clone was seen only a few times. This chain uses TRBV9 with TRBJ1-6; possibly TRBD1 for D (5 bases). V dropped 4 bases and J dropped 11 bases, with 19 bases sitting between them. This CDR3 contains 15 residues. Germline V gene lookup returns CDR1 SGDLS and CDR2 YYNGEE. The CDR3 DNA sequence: TGTGCCAGCAGCACTGAGGGGAGAATGGCTACACCCCTCCACTTT. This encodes CASSTEGRMATPLHF.